These T cell receptor beta chains were read from a single sample in a study of blood T cell repertoires in COVID-19. Using immunoSEQ multiplex PCR, the repertoire was profiled, and TCRdb retains in-frame clones only, with some absent. The sample lists 80,000 or so clones, around 80% seen once, with about 10% in the top ten. Specimen: peripheral blood. The source of these receptors is a man in his fifties or sixties with acute or convalescent COVID-19. The CDR3 runs from the conserved cysteine through the conserved F or W. A D gene is named only where the DNA matches it firmly. Clone size is not always given. Where it is, it says once, few, many or a class for expanded clones.

v_gene	j_gene	d_gene	abundance	len	CDR3aa	CDR3nt
TRBV6-5	TRBJ1-5	-	few	15	CASSMTVTSNQPQHF	TGTGCCAGCAGTATGACAGTTACTAGCAATCAGCCCCAGCATTTT
TRBV5-4	TRBJ2-7	TRBD1	-	15	CASSAPWTGDHEQYF	TGTGCCAGCAGCGCCCCCTGGACAGGGGACCACGAGCAGTACTTC
TRBV6-2/TRBV6-3	TRBJ2-2	-	-	14	CAGTPGQDTGELFF	TGTGCCGGCACCCCGGGACAAGACACCGGGGAGCTGTTTTTT
TRBV6-5	TRBJ1-3	-	once	14	CASRLTVAGNTIYF	TGTGCCAGCAGGCTCACAGTAGCTGGAAACACCATATATTTT
TRBV11-3	TRBJ2-7	TRBD2	-	15	CASSIGLAVEGEQYF	TGTGCCAGCAGCATTGGACTAGCGGTTGAGGGCGAGCAGTACTTC
TRBV7-9	TRBJ1-4	-	few	16	CASSEPPGGTNEKLFF	TGTGCCAGCAGCGAACCTCCGGGGGGAACTAATGAAAAACTGTTTTTT
TRBV11-3	TRBJ2-1	TRBD1	-	15	CASSSRGTGANEQFF	TGTGCCAGCAGCTCCCGAGGGACAGGGGCCAATGAGCAGTTCTTC
TRBV5-1	TRBJ2-1	-	-	15	CASSWRGGSGDEQFF	TGCGCCAGCAGCTGGCGAGGAGGGAGTGGGGATGAGCAGTTCTTC
TRBV6-5	TRBJ2-7	TRBD1	once	16	CASSYSIGQGAYEQYF	TGTGCCAGCAGTTACTCGATTGGCCAGGGGGCTTACGAGCAGTACTTC
TRBV7-2	TRBJ1-2	-	-	16	CASSLMGAALNYGYTF	TGTGCCAGCAGCTTAATGGGGGCGGCCCTCAACTATGGCTACACCTTC
TRBV29-1	TRBJ1-2	TRBD1	few	11	CSVGQGGGYTF	TGCAGCGTGGGACAGGGAGGTGGCTACACCTTC
TRBV7-2	TRBJ2-7	TRBD1	-	15	CASSQAQGVQYEQYF	TGTGCCAGCAGCCAAGCACAGGGGGTGCAGTACGAGCAGTACTTC
TRBV12-3/TRBV12-4	TRBJ1-2	-	-	12	CASSPRGDYYTF	TGTGCCAGCAGTCCCCGGGGTGACTACTACACCTTC
TRBV10-1	TRBJ1-5	TRBD1	-	16	CASPEGWTGGNQPQHF	TGCGCCAGCCCTGAAGGGTGGACAGGGGGCAATCAGCCCCAGCATTTT
TRBV2	TRBJ1-2	TRBD1	few	13	CASSVTGSNGYTF	TGTGCCAGCAGTGTGACAGGGAGTAATGGCTACACCTTC
TRBV18	TRBJ1-6	-	-	16	CASSPRGHAGNSPLHF	TGTGCCAGCTCACCACGGGGGCACGCTGGGAATTCACCCCTCCACTTT
TRBV7-2	TRBJ1-3	-	-	14	CASSVDSSGNTIYF	TGTGCCAGCAGCGTGGACAGCTCTGGAAACACCATATATTTT
TRBV6-5	TRBJ1-2	TRBD1	-	12	CASSRQGGGYTF	TGTGCCAGCAGCCGACAGGGGGGCGGCTACACCTTC
TRBV29-1	TRBJ1-2	-	-	13	CSVLSQGSYGYTF	TGCAGCGTCCTTTCCCAGGGGAGCTATGGCTACACCTTC
TRBV6-6	TRBJ2-7	TRBD1	-	14	CASREQGAVYEQYF	TGTGCCAGCAGAGAACAGGGGGCGGTCTACGAGCAGTACTTC
TRBV18	TRBJ2-2	TRBD1	-	17	CASSPPGQGGNTGELFF	TGTGCCAGCTCACCACCAGGACAGGGTGGTAACACCGGGGAGCTGTTTTTT
TRBV28	TRBJ2-7	-	-	12	CASRRQTDEQYF	TGTGCCAGCAGGAGGCAGACCGACGAGCAGTACTTC
TRBV6-1	TRBJ1-5	-	-	13	CASSERGKQPQHF	TGTGCCAGCAGTGAAAGAGGGAAACAGCCCCAGCATTTT
TRBV5-8	TRBJ2-7	-	-	15	CASSVGHRTALEQYF	TGTGCCAGCAGCGTGGGACATCGAACTGCCCTCGAGCAGTACTTC
TRBV6-5	TRBJ2-5	TRBD2	-	14	CASSYGTNQETQYF	TGTGCCAGCAGCTACGGGACTAACCAAGAGACCCAGTACTTC
TRBV4-2	TRBJ1-2	-	-	15	CASSQGAGIQFGYTF	TGTGCCAGCAGCCAAGGGGCAGGGATCCAGTTTGGCTACACCTTC
TRBV6-2/TRBV6-3	TRBJ1-4	-	-	15	CASSGRTATNEKLFF	TGTGCCAGCAGTGGCAGAACCGCCACTAATGAAAAACTGTTTTTT
TRBV20-1	TRBJ1-6	TRBD1	few	13	CSASGTDNSPLHF	TGCAGTGCTAGTGGGACAGATAATTCACCCCTCCACTTT
TRBV18	TRBJ2-5	TRBD2	once	14	CASSLRGDQETQYF	TGTGCCAGCTCACTTCGGGGGGATCAAGAGACCCAGTACTTC